Below, one T cell receptor (beta chain) is given with its context. What it binds is not known. This record belongs to a study of healthy donors' naive CD4 and CD8 T cells. Study findings and constraints: A reported CD4+/CD8+ bias affected most V and J genes in naive cells. Positive CDR3 charge linked to CD4+ cells, negative to CD8+ cells.

The CDR3 consists of 11 residues. CDR1 and CDR2 (germline): SGHAT, FQDESV (reference sequence). V was cut by 8 bases and J by 5 bases, with 10 bases left in between. CD4+CD8-CD45RO-CD45RA+ cells were naive CD4+; CD8+CD4-CD45RA+CD27bright cells were naive CD8+. Each TCR library used 500 ng of total RNA and a linear amplification protocol. TCRdb reanalysed the reads using MiXCR and keeps one entry per CDR3 protein. The data hold approximately 180,000 distinct CDR3 sequences, with around 70% observed a single time. Material: naive CD4+ and CD8+ T cells sorted from blood, pooled from several donors. The clonotype comes from a pool of human donors in good health; the sample pools cells from several healthy donors. The rearrangement uses TRBV11-1 and TRBJ2-7; no reliable D call. For the CDR3, the DNA is TGTGCCAGCGGTTGGCTGAACGAGCAGTACTTC. Translating it yields CASGWLNEQYF.